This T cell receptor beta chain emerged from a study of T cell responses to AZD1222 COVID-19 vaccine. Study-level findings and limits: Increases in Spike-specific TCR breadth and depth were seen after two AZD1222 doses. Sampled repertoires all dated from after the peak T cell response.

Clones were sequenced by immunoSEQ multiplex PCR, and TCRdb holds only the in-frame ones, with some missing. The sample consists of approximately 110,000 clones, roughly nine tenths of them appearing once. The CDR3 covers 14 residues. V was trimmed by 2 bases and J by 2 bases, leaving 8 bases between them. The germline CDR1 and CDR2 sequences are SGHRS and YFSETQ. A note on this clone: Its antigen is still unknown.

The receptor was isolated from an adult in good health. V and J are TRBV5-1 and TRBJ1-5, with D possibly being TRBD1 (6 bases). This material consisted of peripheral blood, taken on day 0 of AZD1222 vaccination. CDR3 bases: TGCGCCAGCAGCTTCGCAGGGGGCAATCAGCCCCAGCATTTT. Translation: CASSFAGGNQPQHF.